This TCR beta chain stems from a study of shared clonotypes between healthy human individuals. Repertoires were generated with immunoSEQ multiplex PCR, while TCRdb's copy carries only in-frame clones and drops some. The data contain around 1.5 million clones, 95% to 99% of them seen just once; the ten biggest clones take up roughly 0.42%. The study's findings and limits: Sampling included only blood; tissue repertoires likely differ. Clonotypes not shared had lower generation probabilities than those common to all four donors.

CDR1 is MNHNS, CDR2 SASEGT, per germline. The CDR3 is 15 amino acids. The J segment lost 4 bases and the V segment lost 0 bases, leaving 3 bases of the junction unmatched. As to this clone: Antigen: not known.

This rearrangement joins TRBV6-1 to TRBJ1-3; 7 bases are shared with TRBD1. This receptor was taken from a man between 25 and 39 years old in good health. Source material: naive CD4+ T cells sorted from blood. Subset defined: CD45RA+ positively selected. CDR3 bases: TGTGCCAGCAGTGAAGCTGACAGGGCAGGAAACACCATATATTTT. Its protein is CASSEADRAGNTIYF.